This T cell receptor (beta chain) is drawn from a study of T-cell reconstitution after alpha-beta-depleted transplantation in children. TCRbeta library preparation incorporated unique molecular identifiers. TCRdb fed the PCR reads into MiXCR, producing one record per CDR3 protein. The data show almost 500,000 distinct CDR3 sequences, around 12% seen once. In its sample, this clonotype was seen a few times. V trimming: 6 bases; J trimming: 7 bases; junction bases outside the gene matches: 7. CDR1 is MDHEN, CDR2 SYDVKM, per germline. This CDR3 spans 14 amino acids. Here the sequenced sample was PBMCs from the stem cell graft donor, taken from the stem cell graft. This rearrangement joins TRBV28 to TRBJ1-5, with 9 bases fitting TRBD1. The clonotype was recovered from a human donor who donated a stem cell graft to a child with combined immunodeficiency. In DNA, the CDR3 is TGTGCCAGCAGAGGGACAGGGAGTTCCCAGCCCCAGCATTTT. This encodes CASRGTGSSQPQHF.